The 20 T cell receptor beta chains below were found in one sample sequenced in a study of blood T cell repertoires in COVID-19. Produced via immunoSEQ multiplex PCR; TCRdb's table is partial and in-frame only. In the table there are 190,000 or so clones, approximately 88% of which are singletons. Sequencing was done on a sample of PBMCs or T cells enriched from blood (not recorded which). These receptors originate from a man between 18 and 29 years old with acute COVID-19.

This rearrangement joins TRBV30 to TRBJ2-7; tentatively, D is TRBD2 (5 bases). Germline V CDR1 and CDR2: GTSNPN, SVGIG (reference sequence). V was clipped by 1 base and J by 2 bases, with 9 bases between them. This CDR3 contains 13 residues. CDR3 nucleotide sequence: TGTGCCTGGAGTGCGGCGGGCACCTACGAGCAGTACTTC. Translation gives CAWSAAGTYEQYF.

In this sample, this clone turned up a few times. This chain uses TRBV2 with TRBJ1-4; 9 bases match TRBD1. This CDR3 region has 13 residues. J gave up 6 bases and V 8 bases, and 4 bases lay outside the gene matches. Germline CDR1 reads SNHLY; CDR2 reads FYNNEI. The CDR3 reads CASEQGADEKLFF. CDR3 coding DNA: TGTGCCAGCGAACAGGGGGCTGATGAAAAACTGTTTTTT. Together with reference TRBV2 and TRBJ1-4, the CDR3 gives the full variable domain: EPEVTQTPSHQVTQMGQEVILRCVPISNHLYFYWYRQILGQKVEFLVSFYNNEISEKSEIFDDQFSVERPDGSNFTLKIRSTKLEDSAMYFCASEQGADEKLFFGSGTQLSVL.

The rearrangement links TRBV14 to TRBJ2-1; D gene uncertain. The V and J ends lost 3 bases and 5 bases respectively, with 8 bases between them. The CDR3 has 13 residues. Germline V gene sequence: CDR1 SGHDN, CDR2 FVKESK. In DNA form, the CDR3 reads TGTGCCAGCAGCCATGTCGGTAACAATGAGCAGTTCTTC. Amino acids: CASSHVGNNEQFF. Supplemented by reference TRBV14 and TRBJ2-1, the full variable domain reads EAGVTQFPSHSVIEKGQTVTLRCDPISGHDNLYWYRRVMGKEIKFLLHFVKESKQDESGMPNNRFLAERTGGTYSTLKVQPAELEDSGVYFCASSHVGNNEQFFGPGTRLTVL.

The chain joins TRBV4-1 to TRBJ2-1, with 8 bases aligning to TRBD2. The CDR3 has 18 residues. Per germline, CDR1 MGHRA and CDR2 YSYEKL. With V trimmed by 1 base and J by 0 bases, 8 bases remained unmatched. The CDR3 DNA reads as TGCGCCAGCAGCCAAGGGTCCCAGCGGGGGAGCTCCTACAATGAGCAGTTCTTC. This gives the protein CASSQGSQRGSSYNEQFF.

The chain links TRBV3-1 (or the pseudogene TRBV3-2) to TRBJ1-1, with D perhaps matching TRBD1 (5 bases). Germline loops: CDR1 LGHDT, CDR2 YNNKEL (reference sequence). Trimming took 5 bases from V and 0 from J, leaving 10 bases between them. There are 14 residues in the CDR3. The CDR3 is CASSMVQVNTEAFF. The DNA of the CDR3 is TGTGCCAGCAGCATGGTACAGGTGAACACTGAAGCTTTCTTT.

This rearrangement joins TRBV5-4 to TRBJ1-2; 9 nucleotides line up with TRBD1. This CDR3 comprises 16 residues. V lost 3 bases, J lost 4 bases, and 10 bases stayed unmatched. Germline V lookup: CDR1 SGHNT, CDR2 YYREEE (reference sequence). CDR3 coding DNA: TGTGCCAGCAGCTCGGGACCGGGACAGGGAACCTATGGCTACACCTTC. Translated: CASSSGPGQGTYGYTF.

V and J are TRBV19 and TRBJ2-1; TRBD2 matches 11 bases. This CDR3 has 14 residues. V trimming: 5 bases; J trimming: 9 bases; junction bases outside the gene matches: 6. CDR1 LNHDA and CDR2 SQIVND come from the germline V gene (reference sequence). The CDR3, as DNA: TGTGCCAGTAGTCAAACTAGCGGGGGAGTTGAGCAGTTCTTC. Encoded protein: CASSQTSGGVEQFF.

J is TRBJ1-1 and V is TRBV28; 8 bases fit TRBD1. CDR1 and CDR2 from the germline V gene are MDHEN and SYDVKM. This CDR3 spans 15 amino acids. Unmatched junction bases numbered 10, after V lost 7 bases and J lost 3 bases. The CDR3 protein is CASTRTGNKDTEAFF. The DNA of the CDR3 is TGTGCCAGCACCAGGACAGGGAACAAGGACACTGAAGCTTTCTTT.

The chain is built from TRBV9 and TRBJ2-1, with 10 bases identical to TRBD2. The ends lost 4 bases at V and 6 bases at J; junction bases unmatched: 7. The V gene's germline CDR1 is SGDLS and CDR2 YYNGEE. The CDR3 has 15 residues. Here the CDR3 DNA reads TGTGCCAGCAGCACATCCGGGACTAGCGTCAATGAGCAGTTCTTC. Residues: CASSTSGTSVNEQFF.

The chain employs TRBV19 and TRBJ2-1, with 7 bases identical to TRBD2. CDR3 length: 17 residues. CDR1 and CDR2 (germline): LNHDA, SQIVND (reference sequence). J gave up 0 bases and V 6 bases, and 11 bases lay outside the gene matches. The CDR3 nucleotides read TGTGCCAGTAGCTCTCTTTTGCCGGGGGGCTCCTACAATGAGCAGTTCTTC. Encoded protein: CASSSLLPGGSYNEQFF.

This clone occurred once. CDR3 DNA sequence: TGTGCCAGTAGTCGGACTAGCGCTAGGGCATCTGGGGCCAACGTCCTGACTTTC. This codes for CASSRTSARASGANVLTF. The rearrangement joins TRBV19 to TRBJ2-6, with 9 nucleotides matching TRBD2. V shed 5 bases, J shed 1 base, and the junction held 9 bases outside the gene matches. Germline-derived CDR1 and CDR2 are LNHDA and SQIVND (reference sequence). The length of the CDR3 is 18 residues.

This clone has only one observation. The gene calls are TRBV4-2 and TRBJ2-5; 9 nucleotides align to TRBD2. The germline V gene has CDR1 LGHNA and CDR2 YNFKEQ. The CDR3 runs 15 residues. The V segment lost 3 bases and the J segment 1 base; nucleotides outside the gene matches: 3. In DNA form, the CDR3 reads TGTGCCAGCAGCCATGCGGGAGGGGGCCAAGAGACCCAGTACTTC. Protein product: CASSHAGGGQETQYF.

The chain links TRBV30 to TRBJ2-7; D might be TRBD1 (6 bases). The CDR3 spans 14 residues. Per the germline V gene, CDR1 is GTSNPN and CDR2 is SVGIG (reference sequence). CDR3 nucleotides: TGTGCTTCTGGCACACTGACAGGACCCTACGAGCAGTACTTC. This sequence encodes CASGTLTGPYEQYF.

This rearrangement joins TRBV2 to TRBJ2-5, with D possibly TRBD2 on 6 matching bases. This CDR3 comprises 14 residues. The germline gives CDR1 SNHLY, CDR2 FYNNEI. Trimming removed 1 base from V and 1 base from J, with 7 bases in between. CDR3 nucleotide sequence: TGTGCCAGCAGTGAAGGGGGACTCCAAGAGACCCAGTACTTC. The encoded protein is CASSEGGLQETQYF.

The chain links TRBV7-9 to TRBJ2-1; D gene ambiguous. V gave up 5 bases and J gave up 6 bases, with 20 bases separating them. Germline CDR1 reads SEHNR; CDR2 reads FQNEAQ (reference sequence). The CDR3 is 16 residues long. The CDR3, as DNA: TGTGCCAGCAGCCCTCGAGGTACACCAAACCCCAATGAGCAGTTCTTC. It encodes CASSPRGTPNPNEQFF.

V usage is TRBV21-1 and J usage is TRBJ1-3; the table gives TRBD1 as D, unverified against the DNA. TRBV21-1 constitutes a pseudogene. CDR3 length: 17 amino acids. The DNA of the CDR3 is TGTGCCAGCAGCTCATACCCGGGACAGGGGACTGGAAACACCATATATTTT. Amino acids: CASSSYPGQGTGNTIYF.

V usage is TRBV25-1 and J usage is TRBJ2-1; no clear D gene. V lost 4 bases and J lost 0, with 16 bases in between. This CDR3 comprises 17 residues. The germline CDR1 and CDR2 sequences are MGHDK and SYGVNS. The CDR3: CASSGKAPVSSYNEQFF. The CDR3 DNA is TGTGCCAGCAGTGGAAAAGCTCCGGTTAGCTCCTACAATGAGCAGTTCTTC. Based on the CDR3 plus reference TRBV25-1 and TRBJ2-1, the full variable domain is EADIYQTPRYLVIGTGKKITLECSQTMGHDKMYWYQQDPGMELHLIHYSYGVNSTEKGDLSSESTVSRIRTEHFPLTLESARPSHTSQYLCASSGKAPVSSYNEQFFGPGTRLTVL.

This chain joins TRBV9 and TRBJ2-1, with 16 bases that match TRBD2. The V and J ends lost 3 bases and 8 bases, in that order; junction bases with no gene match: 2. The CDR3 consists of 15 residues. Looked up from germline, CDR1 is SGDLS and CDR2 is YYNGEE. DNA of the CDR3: TGTGCCAGCAGCGCCGGGACTAGCGGGAGGGATGAGCAGTTCTTC. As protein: CASSAGTSGRDEQFF.

The CDR3 DNA reads TGTGCCAGCAGTCATAGCGGGAAGATCTACGAGCAGTACTTC. It encodes CASSHSGKIYEQYF. This chain joins TRBV27 and TRBJ2-7, with 8 bases fitting TRBD2. V lost 5 bases and J lost 3; bases outside the gene matches: 6. CDR3 size: 14 residues. Germline lookup yields CDR1 MNHEY and CDR2 SMNVEV (reference sequence).

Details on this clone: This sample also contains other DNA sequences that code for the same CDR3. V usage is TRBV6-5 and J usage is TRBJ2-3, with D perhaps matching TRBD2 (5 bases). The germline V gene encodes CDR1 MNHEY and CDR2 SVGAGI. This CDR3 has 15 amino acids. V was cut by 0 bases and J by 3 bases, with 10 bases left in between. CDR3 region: CASSYSGLGTDTQYF. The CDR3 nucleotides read TGTGCCAGCAGTTACTCCGGACTCGGAACAGATACGCAGTATTTT.